Following are 20 T cell receptor beta chains from one sample sequenced in a study of blood T cell repertoires in COVID-19. Sequencing was performed with immunoSEQ multiplex PCR; in TCRdb, only in-frame clones are kept and a portion is missing. The repertoire holds more than 250,000 clones, with more than 70% as singletons. The sequencing input was PBMCs or T cells enriched from blood (not recorded which). Source of these receptors: a woman aged 25 to 39 who had recovered from COVID-19.

V and J are TRBV4-3 and TRBJ2-3; TRBD2 matches 7 bases. With V trimmed by 0 bases and J by 2 bases, 8 bases remained unmatched. CDR1 LGHNA and CDR2 YSLEER come from the germline V gene. The CDR3 length is 17 residues. The CDR3 DNA follows: TGCGCCAGCAGCCAAGATACCAGCGGGGCATTCACAGATACGCAGTATTTT. This sequence encodes CASSQDTSGAFTDTQYF.

The J gene is TRBJ1-2, the V gene TRBV7-2; weak D call: TRBD1 (5 bases). Germline V gene data show CDR1 as SGHTA and CDR2 as FQGNSA. The ends were cut back, 1 base at V and 8 bases at J, with 14 bases in the middle. The CDR3 has 14 residues. The CDR3 DNA follows: TGTGCCAGCAGCTTAGGAAGCAGGGCAAGGGGCTACACCTTC. Translated: CASSLGSRARGYTF.

For the CDR3, the DNA is TGTGCCAGCAGCCAAGATCTAGGCAGCTTCTATGGCTACACCTTC. This gives the protein CASSQDLGSFYGYTF. This chain links TRBV14 with TRBJ1-2, with D unclear. Deletions cut 0 bases from V and 4 bases from J, with 12 bases between. Germline CDR1 and CDR2: SGHDN and FVKESK. This CDR3 has 15 amino acids.

The chain is built from TRBV20-1 and TRBJ2-3, with D possibly being TRBD2 (5 bases). Trimming shortened V by 4 bases and J by 9 bases, and 11 bases separated the two germline ends. The germline CDR1 and CDR2 sequences are DFQATT and SNEGSKA (reference sequence). The CDR3 consists of 11 residues. The CDR3 nucleotides read TGCAGTGCTACCCTTAGCGACACGCAGTATTTT. Amino acid sequence: CSATLSDTQYF.

The chain combines TRBV6-6 with TRBJ2-7; 7 bases are a match to TRBD2. V lost 1 base and J lost 0; bases outside the gene matches: 3. The CDR3 consists of 15 residues. Germline V lookup: CDR1 MNHNY, CDR2 SVGAGI (reference sequence). The chain's CDR3 is CASSYLAGDSYEQYF. The CDR3 region has the DNA TGTGCCAGCAGTTACTTGGCGGGGGACTCCTACGAGCAGTACTTC.

The chain combines TRBV4-2 with TRBJ1-1, with D hard to call. CDR1 LGHNA and CDR2 YNFKEQ come from the germline V gene. The V end lost 2 bases, the J end lost 10 bases, and 17 bases lay between the germline ends. The CDR3 covers 14 residues. The CDR3 nucleotides are TGTGCCAGCAGCCAAAGGGTGGGGAGGGTCTCAGCTTTCTTT. Its protein product is CASSQRVGRVSAFF.

This chain connects TRBV10-1 to TRBJ2-1; 7 positions agree with TRBD1. CDR3 length: 18 amino acids. From germline, CDR1 is WNHNN and CDR2 SYGVQD (reference sequence). V trimming: 1 base; J trimming: 3 bases; junction bases outside the gene matches: 12. The CDR3 loop is CASSELRGEGQNYNEQFF. The CDR3 DNA reads TGCGCCAGCAGTGAGTTGAGGGGTGAGGGACAGAACTACAATGAGCAGTTCTTC.

V gene TRBV10-1 combines with J gene TRBJ1-2; TRBD1 matches 10 bases. From germline, CDR1 is WNHNN and CDR2 SYGVQD (reference sequence). The CDR3 consists of 17 residues. Unmatched junction bases numbered 12, after V lost 8 bases and J lost 0 bases. CDR3 in amino acids: CASVMRQGAPPNYGYTF. CDR3 DNA: TGCGCCAGCGTAATGCGACAGGGGGCGCCCCCTAACTATGGCTACACCTTC.

This chain joins TRBV19 and TRBJ2-3, with D possibly TRBD2 on 5 matching bases. This CDR3 contains 15 residues. V lost 7 bases, J lost 0 bases, and 14 bases lay in between. Germline assignment: CDR1 LNHDA and CDR2 SQIVND (reference sequence). The CDR3 DNA reads as TGTGCCAGTACGCCCATGAGCGGAAGCACAGATACGCAGTATTTT. Translating it yields CASTPMSGSTDTQYF.

V gene TRBV19 combines with J gene TRBJ2-2, with 10 bases matching TRBD2. The trim removed 4 bases at V and 1 base at J, leaving 9 bases unmatched. Germline V gene data show CDR1 as LNHDA and CDR2 as SQIVND (reference sequence). The CDR3 runs 18 residues. The CDR3, as DNA: TGTGCCAGTAGTAGGTATCCGCCTAGCGGGGGGAACACCGGGGAGCTGTTTTTT. It is translated as CASSRYPPSGGNTGELFF.

V gene TRBV7-8 combines with J gene TRBJ1-1, with 7 bases matching TRBD1. CDR1 SGHVS and CDR2 FQNEAQ come from the germline V gene. The CDR3 extends over 13 amino acids. V gave up 1 base and J gave up 8 bases; unmatched junction bases: 4. CDR3 in DNA: TGTGCCAGCAGCTTAGAAAGACAGGGAGAAGCTTTCTTT. Protein sequence: CASSLERQGEAFF. Together with reference TRBV7-8 and TRBJ1-1, the CDR3 gives the full variable domain: GAGVSQSPRYKVAKRGQDVALRCDPISGHVSLFWYQQALGQGPEFLTYFQNEAQLDKSGLPSDRFFAERPEGSVSTLKIQRTQQEDSAVYLCASSLERQGEAFFGQGTRLTVV.

The gene calls are TRBV7-2 and TRBJ2-1, with 12 bases aligning to TRBD2. V shed 4 bases and J 9 bases; nucleotides not matched to a gene: 10. The CDR3 consists of 16 residues. Germline loops: CDR1 SGHTA, CDR2 FQGNSA. The CDR3 is CASSSWTSGVGGEQFF. The CDR3 DNA is TGTGCCAGCAGCTCGTGGACTAGCGGGGTAGGTGGTGAGCAGTTCTTC. The whole variable domain, remainder taken from reference TRBV7-2 and TRBJ2-1, is GAGVSQSPSNKVTEKGKDVELRCDPISGHTALYWYRQSLGQGLEFLIYFQGNSAPDKSGLPSDRFSAERTGGSVSTLTIQRTQQEDSAVYLCASSSWTSGVGGEQFFGPGTRLTVL.

The count of this clone is one. DNA for the CDR3: TGTGCCAGCAGCTTGGCCGGGGAGGAGGCTCAGCCCCAGCATTTT. It is translated as CASSLAGEEAQPQHF. V and J are TRBV5-4 and TRBJ1-5; D not certain. Germline CDR1 SGHNT, CDR2 YYREEE (reference sequence). This CDR3 contains 15 residues. Trimming cost V 0 bases and J 6 bases, with 13 bases left between them.

The CDR3 nucleotides are TGCGCCAGCAGCCAAGGGGGGAGGGGGTACGGAAACACCATATATTTT. This translates into CASSQGGRGYGNTIYF. The chain recombines TRBV4-3 with TRBJ1-3, with D possibly TRBD1 on 6 matching bases. The CDR3 spans 16 residues. Looked up from germline, CDR1 is LGHNA and CDR2 is YSLEER. The V end was cut by 1 base, the J end by 4 bases, with 14 bases between.

The J gene is TRBJ2-7, the V gene TRBV24-1; 8 bases are shared with TRBD1. Germline loops: CDR1 KGHDR, CDR2 SFDVKD. With 5 bases clipped from V and 5 bases from J, the junction kept 13 bases outside the gene matches. There are 16 residues in the CDR3. CDR3: CATSGQQRQGFHEQYF. The CDR3 bases are TGTGCCACCAGTGGGCAGCAGAGACAGGGGTTCCACGAGCAGTACTTC.

V usage is TRBV5-1 and J usage is TRBJ2-3, with TRBD2 identical over 8 bases. Per the germline V gene, CDR1 is SGHRS and CDR2 is YFSETQ. V dropped 2 bases and J dropped 1; count of bases not matched to a gene: 3. CDR3 size: 15 residues. The CDR3 region is CASSFVSGGTDTQYF. DNA for the CDR3: TGCGCCAGCAGCTTTGTTAGCGGGGGCACAGATACGCAGTATTTT.

The chain joins TRBV4-1 to TRBJ1-1, with 8 bases fitting TRBD1. This CDR3 has 16 residues. Germline CDR1 and CDR2: MGHRA and YSYEKL. J gave up 5 bases and V 3 bases, and 11 bases lay outside the gene matches. The CDR3 DNA is TGCGCCAGCAGCCAGGGGGGCAGGGGGCGTGGAACTGAAGCTTTCTTT. Protein product: CASSQGGRGRGTEAFF.

The CDR3 nucleotides are TGTGCCAGCAGCACCGGGACAGGGAACACCGGGGAGCTGTTTTTT. This codes for CASSTGTGNTGELFF. The chain is built from TRBV5-5 and TRBJ2-2; 8 bases line up with TRBD1. CDR1 and CDR2 (germline): SGHKS, YYEKEE (reference sequence). The CDR3 runs 15 residues. V dropped 4 bases and J dropped 1; count of bases not matched to a gene: 3.

The gene calls are TRBV4-1 and TRBJ1-3; D remains unclear. From germline, CDR1 is MGHRA and CDR2 YSYEKL. The germline V and J ends were trimmed by 4 bases and 1 base, with 11 bases remaining between them. The CDR3 loop spans 15 amino acids. CDR3 sequence: CASSRVRESGNTIYF. CDR3 nucleotides: TGCGCCAGCAGCCGCGTGAGGGAATCTGGAAACACCATATATTTT.

The rearrangement uses TRBV27 and TRBJ1-2; 7 nucleotides line up with TRBD1. The length of the CDR3 is 13 residues. Unmatched junction bases numbered 14, after V lost 6 bases and J lost 13 bases. CDR1 and CDR2 (germline): MNHEY, SMNVEV (reference sequence). The CDR3 loop reads CASSPRTGLFFTF. The DNA for the CDR3 is TGTGCCAGCAGCCCGCGGACAGGTCTCTTTTTCACCTTC.